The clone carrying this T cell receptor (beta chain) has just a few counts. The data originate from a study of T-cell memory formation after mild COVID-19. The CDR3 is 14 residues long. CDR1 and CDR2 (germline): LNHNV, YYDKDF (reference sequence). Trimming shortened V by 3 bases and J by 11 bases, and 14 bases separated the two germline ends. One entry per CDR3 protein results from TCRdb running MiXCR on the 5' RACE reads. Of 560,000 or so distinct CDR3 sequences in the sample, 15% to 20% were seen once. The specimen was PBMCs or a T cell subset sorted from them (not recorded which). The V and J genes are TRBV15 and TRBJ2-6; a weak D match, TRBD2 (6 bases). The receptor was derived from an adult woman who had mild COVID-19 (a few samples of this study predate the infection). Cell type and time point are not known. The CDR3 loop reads CATSSPRGYDVLTF. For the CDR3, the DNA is TGTGCCACCAGCAGCCCCCGGGGGTACGACGTCCTGACTTTC. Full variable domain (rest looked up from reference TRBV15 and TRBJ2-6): DAMVIQNPRYQVTQFGKPVTLSCSQTLNHNVMYWYQQKSSQAPKLLFHYYDKDFNNEADTPDNFQSRRPNTSFCFLDIRSPGLGDTAMYLCATSSPRGYDVLTFGAGSRLTVL.